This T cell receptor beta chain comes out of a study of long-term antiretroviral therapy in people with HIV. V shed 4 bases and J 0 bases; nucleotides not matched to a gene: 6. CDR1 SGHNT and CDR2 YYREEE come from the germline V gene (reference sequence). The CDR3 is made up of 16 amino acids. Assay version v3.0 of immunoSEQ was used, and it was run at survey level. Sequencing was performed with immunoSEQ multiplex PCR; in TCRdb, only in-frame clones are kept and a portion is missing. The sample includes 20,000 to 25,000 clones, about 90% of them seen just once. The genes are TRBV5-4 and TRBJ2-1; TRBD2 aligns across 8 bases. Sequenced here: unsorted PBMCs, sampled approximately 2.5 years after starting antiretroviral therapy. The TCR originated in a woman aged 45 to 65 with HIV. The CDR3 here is CASSPTSGTSYNEQFF. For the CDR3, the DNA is TGTGCCAGCAGCCCAACTAGCGGAACCTCCTACAATGAGCAGTTCTTC.